This TCR beta chain is drawn from a study of T cell responses to AZD1222 COVID-19 vaccine. Sequenced by immunoSEQ multiplex PCR; TCRdb stores in-frame clones only, minus some. The sample contains about 120,000 clones, about 90% of which appear only once. Study conclusions and caveats: Spike-specific TCR breadth rose after two AZD1222 doses, and depth rose as well.

The CDR3 is made up of 15 amino acids. In germline, CDR1 is MNHEY, CDR2 SVGAGI. Deletions cut 5 bases from V and 0 bases from J, with 13 bases between. As for this clone: Its specificity is unknown.

The chain couples TRBV6-5 to TRBJ1-1; no reliable D call. Specimen: peripheral blood, collected 28 days after the second AZD1222 dose. The receptor's source is an adult who received the AZD1222 COVID-19 vaccine. The CDR3 region has the DNA TGTGCCAGCAGTACGAGACAATTAATGAACACTGAAGCTTTCTTT. It yields the protein CASSTRQLMNTEAFF.